Sequencing of this TCR beta chain was carried out in a study of blood T cell repertoires in COVID-19. About the study: The samples span acute and convalescent COVID-19 from the United States, Italy and Spain.

Libraries were prepared by immunoSEQ multiplex PCR; TCRdb keeps only in-frame clonotypes and omits some of them. The table has 80,000 to 100,000 clones, around 87% seen once. V shed 0 bases and J 6 bases; nucleotides not matched to a gene: 3. Germline V gene data show CDR1 as SGHRS and CDR2 as YFSETQ. The CDR3 spans 15 residues. Sequencing input: peripheral blood. The receptor's source is a human donor in a cohort sampled during active COVID-19. The V gene is TRBV5-1, the J gene TRBJ2-1; 10 nucleotides line up with TRBD2. CDR3 DNA sequence: TGCGCCAGCAGCTTGGGGCTAGCGGGAGCCAATGAGCAGTTCTTC. Protein product: CASSLGLAGANEQFF.